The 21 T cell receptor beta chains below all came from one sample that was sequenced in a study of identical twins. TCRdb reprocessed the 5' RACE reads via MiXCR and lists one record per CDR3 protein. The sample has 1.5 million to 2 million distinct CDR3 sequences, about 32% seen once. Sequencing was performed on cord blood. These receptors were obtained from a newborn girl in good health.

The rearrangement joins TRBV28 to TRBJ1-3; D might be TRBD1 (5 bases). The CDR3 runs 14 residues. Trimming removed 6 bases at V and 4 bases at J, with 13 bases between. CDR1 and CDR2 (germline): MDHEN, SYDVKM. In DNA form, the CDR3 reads TGTGCCAGCAGGGCGGGGCGTCTGGGAAACACCATATATTTT. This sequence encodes CASRAGRLGNTIYF.

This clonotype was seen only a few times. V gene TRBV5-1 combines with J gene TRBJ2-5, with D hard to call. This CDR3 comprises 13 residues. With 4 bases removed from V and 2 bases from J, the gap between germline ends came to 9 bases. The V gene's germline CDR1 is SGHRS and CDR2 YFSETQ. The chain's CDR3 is CASSNGPQETQYF. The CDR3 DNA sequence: TGCGCCAGCAGCAACGGCCCTCAAGAGACCCAGTACTTC.

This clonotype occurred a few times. The CDR3 sequence is CASSNQTGLGKEKLFF. In DNA form, the CDR3 reads TGTGCCAGCAGCAACCAAACAGGGCTGGGTAAGGAAAAACTGTTTTTT. The V call is TRBV7-2, the J call TRBJ1-4; D is possibly TRBD1 (6 bases). The CDR3 consists of 16 residues. Looked up from germline, CDR1 is SGHTA and CDR2 is FQGNSA. V dropped 5 bases and J dropped 8 bases, with 21 bases sitting between them.

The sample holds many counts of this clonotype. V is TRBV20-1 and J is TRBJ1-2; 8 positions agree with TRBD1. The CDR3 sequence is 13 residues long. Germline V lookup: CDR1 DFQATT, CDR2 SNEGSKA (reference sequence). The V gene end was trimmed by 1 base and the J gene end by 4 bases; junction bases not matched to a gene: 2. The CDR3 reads CSARGTGSYGYTF. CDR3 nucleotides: TGCAGTGCTAGAGGGACAGGGTCCTATGGCTACACCTTC.

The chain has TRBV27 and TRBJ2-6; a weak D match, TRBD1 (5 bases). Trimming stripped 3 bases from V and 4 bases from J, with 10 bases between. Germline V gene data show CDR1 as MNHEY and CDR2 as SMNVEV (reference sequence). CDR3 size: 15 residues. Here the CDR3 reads CASSFGRAGANVLTF. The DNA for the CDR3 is TGTGCCAGCAGTTTCGGCAGGGCCGGGGCCAACGTCCTGACTTTC.

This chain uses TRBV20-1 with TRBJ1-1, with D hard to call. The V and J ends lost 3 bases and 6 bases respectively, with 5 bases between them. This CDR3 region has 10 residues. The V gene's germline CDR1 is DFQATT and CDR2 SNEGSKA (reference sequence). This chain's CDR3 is CSASRAEAFF. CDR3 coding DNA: TGCAGTGCTAGTAGGGCTGAAGCTTTCTTT.

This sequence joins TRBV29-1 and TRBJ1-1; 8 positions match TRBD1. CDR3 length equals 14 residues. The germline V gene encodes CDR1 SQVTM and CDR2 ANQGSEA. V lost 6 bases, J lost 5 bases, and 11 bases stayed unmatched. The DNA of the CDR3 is TGCAGCGTGTCTGGGGGACAGGCTGGGACTGAAGCTTTCTTT. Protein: CSVSGGQAGTEAFF.

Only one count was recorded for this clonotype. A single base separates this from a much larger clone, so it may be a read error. The CDR3, as DNA: TGTGCCAGCAGTGAAAGGGAGTCGCAGTACTTC. This translates into CASSERESQYF. V and J are TRBV2 and TRBJ2-7, with D perhaps TRBD2 (5 bases). From germline, CDR1 is SNHLY and CDR2 FYNNEI. This CDR3 is 11 amino acids long. V lost 2 bases, J lost 9 bases, and 8 bases lay in between.

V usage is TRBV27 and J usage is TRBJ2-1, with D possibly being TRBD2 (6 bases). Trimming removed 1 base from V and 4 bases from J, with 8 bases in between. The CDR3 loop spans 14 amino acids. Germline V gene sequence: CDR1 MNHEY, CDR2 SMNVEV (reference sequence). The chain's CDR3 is CASSLFREYNEQFF. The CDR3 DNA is TGTGCCAGCAGTTTATTTCGGGAGTACAATGAGCAGTTCTTC.

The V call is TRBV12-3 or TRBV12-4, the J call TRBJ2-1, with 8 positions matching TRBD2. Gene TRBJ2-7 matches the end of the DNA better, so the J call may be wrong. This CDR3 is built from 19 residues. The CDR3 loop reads CASSLRGRPSVVSYNEQYF. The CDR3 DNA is TGTGCCAGTTCCCTCCGCGGGAGGCCTAGCGTGGTCTCCTACAATGAGCAGTACTTC.

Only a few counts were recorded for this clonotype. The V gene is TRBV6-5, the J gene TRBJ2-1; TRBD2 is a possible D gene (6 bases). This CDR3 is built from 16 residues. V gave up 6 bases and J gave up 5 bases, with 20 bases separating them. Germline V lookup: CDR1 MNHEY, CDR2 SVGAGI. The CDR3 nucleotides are TGTGCCAGCAGGTACCCGGGACTCCTTAGACACAATGAGCAGTTCTTC. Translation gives CASRYPGLLRHNEQFF.

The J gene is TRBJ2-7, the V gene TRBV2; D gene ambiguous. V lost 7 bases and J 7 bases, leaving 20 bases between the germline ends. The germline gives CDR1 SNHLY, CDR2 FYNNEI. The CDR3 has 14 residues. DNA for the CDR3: TGTGCCAGCATTGGACGCCCATCCTACAATGAGCAGTACTTC. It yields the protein CASIGRPSYNEQYF.

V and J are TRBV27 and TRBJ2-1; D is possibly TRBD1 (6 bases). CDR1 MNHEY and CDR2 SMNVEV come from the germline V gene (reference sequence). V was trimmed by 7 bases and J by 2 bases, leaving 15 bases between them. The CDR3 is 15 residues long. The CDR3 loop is CASIRDPGAYNEQFF. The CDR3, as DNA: TGTGCCAGCATCCGGGACCCAGGGGCCTACAATGAGCAGTTCTTC.

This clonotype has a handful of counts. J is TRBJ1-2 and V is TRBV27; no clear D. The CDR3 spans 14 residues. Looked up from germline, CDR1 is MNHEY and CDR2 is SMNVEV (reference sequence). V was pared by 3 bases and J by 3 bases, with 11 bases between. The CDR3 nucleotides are TGTGCCAGCAGTTTCGCCGAGGGATACTATGGCTACACCTTC. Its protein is CASSFAEGYYGYTF.

The CDR3 coding sequence is TGTGCCAGCAGTTTGAACAGCCATAGCAATCAGCCCCAGCATTTT. Translation gives CASSLNSHSNQPQHF. The V call is TRBV12-3 or TRBV12-4, the J call TRBJ1-5; D remains ambiguous. The CDR3 runs 15 residues. Trimming removed 3 bases at V and 0 bases at J, with 9 bases between.

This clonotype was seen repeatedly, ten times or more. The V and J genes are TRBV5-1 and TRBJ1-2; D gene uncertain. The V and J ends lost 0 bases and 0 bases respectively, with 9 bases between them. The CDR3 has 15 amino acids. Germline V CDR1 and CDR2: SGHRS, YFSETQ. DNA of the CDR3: TGCGCCAGCAGCTTGGCACCAGGCGCTAACTATGGCTACACCTTC. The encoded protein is CASSLAPGANYGYTF. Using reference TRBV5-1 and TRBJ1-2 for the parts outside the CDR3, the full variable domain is KAGVTQTPRYLIKTRGQQVTLSCSPISGHRSVSWYQQTPGQGLQFLFEYFSETQRNKGNFPGRFSGRQFSNSRSEMNVSTLELGDSALYLCASSLAPGANYGYTFGSGTRLTVV.

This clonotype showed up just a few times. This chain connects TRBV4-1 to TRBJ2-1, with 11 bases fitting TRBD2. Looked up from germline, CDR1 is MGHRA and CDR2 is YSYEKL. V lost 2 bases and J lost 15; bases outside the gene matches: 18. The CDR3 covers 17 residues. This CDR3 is CASSQLVPIAGGISLFF. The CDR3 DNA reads TGCGCCAGCAGCCAACTGGTCCCCATAGCGGGGGGGATTTCGTTGTTCTTC.

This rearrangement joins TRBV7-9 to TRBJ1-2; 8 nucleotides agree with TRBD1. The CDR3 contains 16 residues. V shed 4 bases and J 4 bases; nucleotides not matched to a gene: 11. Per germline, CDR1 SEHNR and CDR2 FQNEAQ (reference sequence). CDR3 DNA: TGTGCCAGCAGCTCACTACCCGGACAGGGCCCCTATGGCTACACCTTC. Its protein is CASSSLPGQGPYGYTF.

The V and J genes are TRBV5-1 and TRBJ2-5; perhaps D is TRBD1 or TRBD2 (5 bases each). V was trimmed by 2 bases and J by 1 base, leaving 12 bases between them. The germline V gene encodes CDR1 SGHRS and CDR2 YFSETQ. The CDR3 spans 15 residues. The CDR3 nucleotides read TGCGCCAGCAGCTTAGGGACGCCTATCCAAGAGACCCAGTACTTC. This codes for CASSLGTPIQETQYF.

Written as DNA, the CDR3 is TGTGCCAGCAGTCTAGCGGGAGTAGTGGACGAGCAGTACTTC. As protein: CASSLAGVVDEQYF. V usage is TRBV28 and J usage is TRBJ2-5, with 10 bases lining up with TRBD2. The J call may not be correct, given that the DNA end is closer to TRBJ2-7. This CDR3 has 14 residues. CDR1 and CDR2 (germline): MDHEN, SYDVKM.

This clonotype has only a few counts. The CDR3 here is CATSNLNQPQHF. Written as DNA, the CDR3 is TGTGCCACCAGCAACCTAAATCAGCCCCAGCATTTT. This chain joins TRBV2 and TRBJ1-5, with unresolved D. The CDR3 loop spans 12 amino acids. Per germline, CDR1 SNHLY and CDR2 FYNNEI. V lost 10 bases, J lost 4 bases, and 11 bases lay in between.